What follows are 4 T cell receptor beta chains derived from one specimen sequenced in a study of OX40 agonist ivuxolimab in advanced cancers. Only in-frame clones appear in the TCRdb table, and some are missing; sequencing was by immunoSEQ multiplex PCR. The sample yields under 70,000 clones, around 89% seen once. This sample comprised CD4+ or CD8+ T cells sorted from blood, obtained in a trial of the OX40 agonist ivuxolimab. The receptors shown here come from an adult with an advanced solid tumor such as melanoma, head and neck, liver or kidney cancer.

This chain links TRBV30 with TRBJ2-5; possibly TRBD1 or TRBD2 for D (7 bases each). The CDR3 is made up of 14 amino acids. Germline lookup yields CDR1 GTSNPN and CDR2 SVGIG (reference sequence). The ends were cut back, 3 bases at V and 1 base at J, with 12 bases in the middle. The CDR3 is CAWSQGGGQETQYF. Here the CDR3 DNA reads TGTGCCTGGAGCCAGGGGGGGGGCCAAGAGACCCAGTACTTC.

This sequence joins TRBV9 and TRBJ2-3; TRBD1 might be the D (5 bases). The CDR3 loop spans 15 amino acids. Looked up from germline, CDR1 is SGDLS and CDR2 is YYNGEE. Trimming took 3 bases from V and 6 from J, leaving 17 bases between them. The CDR3: CASSGSTDPRDTQYF. For the CDR3, the DNA is TGTGCCAGCAGCGGATCGACAGACCCTCGGGATACGCAGTATTTT. Based on the CDR3 plus reference TRBV9 and TRBJ2-3, the full variable domain is DSGVTQTPKHLITATGQRVTLRCSPRSGDLSVYWYQQSLDQGLQFLIQYYNGEERAKGNILERFSAQQFPDLHSELNLSSLELGDSALYFCASSGSTDPRDTQYFGPGTRLTVL.

V gene TRBV9 combines with J gene TRBJ2-3; unclear D gene. The CDR3 consists of 13 residues. The V end was cut by 0 bases, the J end by 2 bases, with 4 bases between. Germline-derived CDR1 and CDR2 are SGDLS and YYNGEE. The CDR3 DNA reads as TGTGCCAGCAGCGTAGAGGCCACAGATACGCAGTATTTT. This gives the protein CASSVEATDTQYF. Based on the CDR3 plus reference TRBV9 and TRBJ2-3, the full variable domain is DSGVTQTPKHLITATGQRVTLRCSPRSGDLSVYWYQQSLDQGLQFLIQYYNGEERAKGNILERFSAQQFPDLHSELNLSSLELGDSALYFCASSVEATDTQYFGPGTRLTVL.

The rearrangement uses TRBV5-6 and TRBJ2-3; unclear D gene. CDR1 SGHDT and CDR2 YYEEEE come from the germline V gene. This CDR3 has 15 amino acids. Trimming removed 0 bases at V and 6 bases at J, with 14 bases between. CDR3 in DNA: TGTGCCAGCAGCTTGGGACAATTGGTGGGCGATACGCAGTATTTT. Protein: CASSLGQLVGDTQYF.